This section outlines one T cell receptor beta chain sequence together with its context. Its antigen has not been determined. No much larger clonotype is one base removed from it; base qualities were not supplied. The sample belongs to a study of identical twins' blood T cells (dated by TCRdb to the early 2010s). With regard to the full study: The roughly twelve libraries, six for the alpha chain and six for the beta chain, yielded 50 million or so Illumina reads in total. Using next-generation sequencing, the study compared the TCR alpha and beta chain repertoires of three pairs of monozygous twins to assess how genetics influences repertoire formation. Study-wide conclusions, independent of this receptor: Twin pairs were reported to be markedly more alike in V gene usage than unrelated donors were, even when looking at non-selected out-of-frame TCRbeta clonotypes. Independent studies were stated to be required to validate the proposed role of the TCRalpha J segment in MHC recognition during thymic selection. Because the twins were reared together, environmental influences could not be excluded as an explanation for twin similarity. The number of CDR3 clonotypes shared between two donors was mainly determined by the product of the cloneset sizes of the two donors, and no clear deviation from this trend was shown by twins. Looking at the most abundant TCRbeta clonotypes, every donor had more CDR3 sequences in common with her twin than with unrelated donors.

Cut back by 7 bases and 11 bases, the V and J ends lie 20 bases apart. The CDR3 contains 13 residues, cysteine and phenylalanine counted. Here the CDR3 DNA is all that survives: 39 bases in frame from base 1. As encoded in the germline V gene, CDR1 is MNHEY while CDR2 is SVGAGI. Donors were six healthy women forming three monozygous twin pairs. All three twin pairs had been reared together and were thought likely to have met the same infectious agents and vaccines. TCR cDNA libraries were prepared from RNA that was isolated from peripheral blood mononuclear cells. Library method: 5' RACE. Sequencer: Illumina Genome Analyzer IIx. RNA-based TCR cDNA libraries were prepared by a previously described protocol with several modifications. Sample-specific barcodes were introduced on both ends of each TCR cDNA library during cDNA synthesis and amplification to prevent cross-contamination. On the authors' methods: Between about 100,000 and nearly 500,000 clonotypes were identified per individual, and roughly 2 to 3.6 million CDR3-containing reads were obtained per library. Reads carrying improper barcode index combinations were removed, after which the MiTCR software was used to build a cloneset for each library. MiTCR filtered or rescued low-quality reads and corrected PCR and sequencing errors when assembling CDR3 clonotypes. Artificial out-of-frame clonotypes were removed by being mapped to in-frame sequences, with one indel in the CDR3 allowed. To measure how similar V and J gene usage was between donors, Jensen-Shannon divergence was divided by mean entropy. TCRdb's own reprocessing of the public reads used fastp at Q25 and MiXCR and kept productive beta chains. Records with the same CDR3 protein are collapsed into one entry carrying the most frequent genes and DNA. TCRdb's processing, not the authors' own work, is the source of the V and J calls. The sample has 350,000 to 400,000 distinct CDR3 sequences on record, approximately 30% of them singletons. The top ten constitute more than 5.5% of the sample.

The sequence came from a woman between 18 and 50 years old in good health. Sequencing was carried out using PBMCs. The rearrangement joined TRBV6-5 to TRBJ1-1; TRBD1 is a possible D gene, resting on 5 matching bases. The CDR3: CASTSPGGAYAFF. The sequenced DNA is TGTGCCAGCACTTCCCCCGGAGGGGCGTATGCTTTCTTT.